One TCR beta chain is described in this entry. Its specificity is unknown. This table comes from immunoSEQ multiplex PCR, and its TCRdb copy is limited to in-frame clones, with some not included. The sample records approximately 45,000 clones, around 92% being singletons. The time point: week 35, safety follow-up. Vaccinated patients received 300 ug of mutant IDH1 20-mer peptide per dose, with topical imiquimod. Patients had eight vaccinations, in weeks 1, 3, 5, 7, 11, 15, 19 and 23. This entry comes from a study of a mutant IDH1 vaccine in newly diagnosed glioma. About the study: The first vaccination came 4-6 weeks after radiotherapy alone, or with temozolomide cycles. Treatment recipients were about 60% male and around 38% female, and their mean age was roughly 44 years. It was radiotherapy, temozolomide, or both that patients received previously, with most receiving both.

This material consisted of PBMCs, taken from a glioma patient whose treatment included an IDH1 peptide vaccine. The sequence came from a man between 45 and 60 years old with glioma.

This CDR3 reads CASSVTGVSEEQYF. CDR3 DNA sequence: TGCGCCAGCAGCGTGACAGGGGTCAGTGAAGAGCAGTACTTC. J is TRBJ2-7 and V is TRBV5-1, with TRBD1 matching over 8 bases. J was trimmed by 7 bases and V by 4 bases; bases with no gene match: 10. Germline CDR1 SGHRS, CDR2 YFSETQ. CDR3 size: 14 residues.